The present entry profiles one TCR beta chain with its context. This beta chain is a stray read from a library made for alpha chains; its abundance is not meaningful. A single record per CDR3 protein comes from TCRdb applying MiXCR to the 5' RACE reads. The sample lists nearly 4,500 distinct CDR3 sequences, 34% occurring once. As to time point: sample taken at primary tumor resection. Sequencing was performed on whole RNA extracted from tumor and nontumor lung tissue, or from frozen PBMC, and the material was left unsorted. The sample is drawn from a study of spatial heterogeneity in lung cancer. The germline V gene has CDR1 MNHEY and CDR2 SMNVEV (reference sequence). The CDR3 sequence is 12 residues long. V was trimmed by 5 bases and J by 0 bases, leaving 2 bases between them.

The sample consisted of PBMCs, taken at surgery. This chain connects TRBV27 to TRBJ2-1; D is unclear. The TCR was taken from a male donor with early-stage non-small cell lung cancer. This CDR3 reads CASSPSYNEQFF. CDR3 DNA: TGTGCCAGCAGTCCCTCCTACAATGAGCAGTTCTTC.